Each of the 5 T cell receptor beta chains below was sequenced from the same sample in a study of shared clonotypes between healthy human individuals. Libraries were prepared by immunoSEQ multiplex PCR; TCRdb keeps only in-frame clonotypes and omits some of them. The repertoire includes roughly 2 million clones, around 95% of them detected once, and approximately 0.13% sits in the top ten. Sequenced material: naive CD4+ T cells sorted from blood. As to subset: CD45RA+ positively selected. Receptors were obtained from a man younger than 35 in good health.

This rearrangement joins TRBV6-1 to TRBJ2-2; TRBD2 is a possible D gene (5 bases). Germline CDR1 and CDR2: MNHNS and SASEGT. Trimming took off 6 bases at V and 0 bases at J, with 11 bases between the two ends. The CDR3 is 15 residues long. For the CDR3, the DNA is TGTGCCAGCAGCTTGTCCGGGGCGAACACCGGGGAGCTGTTTTTT. Translated, it gives CASSLSGANTGELFF.

The rearrangement links TRBV18 to TRBJ2-1; D is uncertain. V was trimmed by 4 bases and J by 5 bases, leaving 18 bases between them. Germline CDR1 reads KGHSH; CDR2 reads LQKENI. The CDR3 contains 16 residues. The CDR3 sequence is CASSLSIAPGHNEQFF. The CDR3 DNA sequence: TGTGCCAGCTCACTCAGTATAGCTCCCGGGCACAATGAGCAGTTCTTC.

V usage is TRBV28 and J usage is TRBJ2-3; 11 positions match TRBD1. CDR1 MDHEN and CDR2 SYDVKM come from the germline V gene. The CDR3 extends over 16 amino acids. The V segment lost 4 bases and the J segment 4 bases; nucleotides outside the gene matches: 7. The CDR3 nucleotides read TGTGCCAGCAGTTCTCCGGGACAGGGGGGCCCAGATACGCAGTATTTT. As protein: CASSSPGQGGPDTQYF.

The chain is built from TRBV9 and TRBJ2-3, with D hard to call. The germline V gene has CDR1 SGDLS and CDR2 YYNGEE. The CDR3 extends over 15 amino acids. The V and J ends lost 2 bases and 1 base respectively, with 11 bases between them. The CDR3, as DNA: TGTGCCAGCAGCGTGTTAGGGCTGGGCACAGATACGCAGTATTTT. The encoded protein is CASSVLGLGTDTQYF.

The chain is built from TRBV7-9 and TRBJ2-7; 13 bases are a match to TRBD2. The V gene end was trimmed by 1 base and the J gene end by 3 bases; junction bases not matched to a gene: 12. Germline-derived CDR1 and CDR2 are SEHNR and FQNEAQ (reference sequence). The CDR3 runs 19 residues. CDR3 amino acids: CASSLGTSGRALFRYEQYF. CDR3 nucleotides: TGTGCCAGCAGCTTAGGAACTAGCGGGAGGGCCTTGTTTCGCTACGAGCAGTACTTC.